This section outlines one T cell receptor beta chain sequence together with its context. Antigen specificity is unknown. Some clones are missing from TCRdb's copy, which holds only in-frame ones; the method was immunoSEQ multiplex PCR. The sample has over 150,000 clones; over 75% are singletons. These data come from a study of T cell responses to AZD1222 COVID-19 vaccine. Study outcomes and limitations: The peak T cell response came first, and repertoires were sampled only after it. When two AZD1222 doses had been given, Spike-specific TCR breadth and depth rose. CD4 TCRs linked to vaccination spanned spike, dominating at 160-218 and 743-854. White British donors predominated, females outnumbered males, and clonal diversity was possibly underestimated.

The TCR comes from an adult in good health. Sample: peripheral blood, taken on day 0 of AZD1222 vaccination.

As DNA, the CDR3 is TGTGCCAGCAGCGAGGGTGGGGGGATCGCCGGGGAGCTGTTTTTT. Translation gives CASSEGGGIAGELFF. This chain links TRBV7-6 with TRBJ2-2; D may be TRBD2 (6 bases). Germline V gene sequence: CDR1 SGHVS, CDR2 FNYEAQ. Trimming stripped 5 bases from V and 6 bases from J, with 16 bases between. The CDR3 runs 15 residues.